The T cell receptor (beta chain) described here comes from a study of control samples from healthy donors and cancer patients. The CDR3 has 14 amino acids. Germline assignment: CDR1 SGHKS and CDR2 YYEKEE (reference sequence). V trimming: 4 bases; J trimming: 6 bases; junction bases outside the gene matches: 5. Sequencing used immunoSEQ multiplex PCR; TCRdb keeps in-frame clones, though not all of them. The data contain around 140,000 clones, roughly 89% of them singletons. This rearrangement joins TRBV5-5 to TRBJ2-1, with TRBD1 matching 9 bases. The receptor comes from a man in his forties or fifties with head and neck cancer. The material sequenced was PBMCs. The CDR3 DNA reads TGTGCCAGCAGCCCCCTGACAGGGGGCAATGAGCAGTTCTTC. It codes for CASSPLTGGNEQFF. The full variable domain, in which reference TRBV5-5 and TRBJ2-1 provide the parts outside the CDR3, is DAGVTQSPTHLIKTRGQQVTLRCSPISGHKSVSWYQQVLGQGPQFIFQYYEKEERGRGNFPDRFSARQFPNYSSELNVNALLLGDSALYLCASSPLTGGNEQFFGPGTRLTVL.